This T cell receptor (beta chain) comes out of a study of cytomegalovirus exposure and HLA in healthy donors. It was with 60 Vbeta and 13 Jbeta primers that the PCR ran. The table came from immunoSEQ multiplex PCR; TCRdb's copy has only in-frame clones and leaves some out. The sample has over 150,000 clones, 65% to 80% seen once. V was clipped by 2 bases and J by 4 bases, with 18 bases between them. The CDR3 has 16 amino acids. The germline gives CDR1 SGHVS, CDR2 FQNEAQ. The genes are TRBV7-8 and TRBJ2-7, with D perhaps matching TRBD2 (6 bases). Material: PBMCs. The receptor's source is a man aged 35 to 55 in good health and CMV-seronegative. The CDR3 region is CASSLMGPGELYEQYF. CDR3 DNA sequence: TGTGCCAGCAGCTTAATGGGTCCGGGAGAGCTGTACGAGCAGTACTTC.